Below are 20 T cell receptor beta chains sequenced from a single sample in a study of cytomegalovirus exposure and HLA in healthy donors. PCR was performed using 60 Vbeta and 13 Jbeta primers. TCRdb's table, derived via immunoSEQ multiplex PCR, lists solely in-frame clones and lacks some. Of roughly 160,000 clones in the sample, 65% to 80% were seen once. The sample taken for sequencing was PBMCs. The origin of the receptors is a woman aged 45-65 years in good health and CMV-seropositive.

The rearrangement uses TRBV30 and TRBJ1-2, with D perhaps TRBD1 (6 bases). Germline V gene lookup returns CDR1 GTSNPN and CDR2 SVGIG (reference sequence). V was cut by 1 base and J by 8 bases, with 11 bases left in between. This CDR3 comprises 12 residues. The CDR3 nucleotides are TGTGCCTGGAGTGGAACAGGGTACGGCTACACCTTC. It is translated as CAWSGTGYGYTF.

This rearrangement joins TRBV18 to TRBJ1-1, with 7 bases identical to TRBD1. CDR1 is KGHSH and CDR2 is LQKENI in the germline V gene. The CDR3 extends over 15 amino acids. Trimming cost V 3 bases and J 5 bases; bases outside gene matches: 9. The CDR3: CASSPPTGRETEAFF. CDR3 bases: TGTGCCAGCTCACCCCCGACAGGGCGGGAAACTGAAGCTTTCTTT.

This clone was picked up a small number of times. The V call is TRBV11-2, the J call TRBJ1-2, with D possibly TRBD1 on 6 matching bases. CDR3 length: 14 residues. The V end was cut by 4 bases, the J end by 7 bases, with 16 bases between. Germline CDR1 and CDR2: SGHAT and FQNNGV. CDR3: CASSSLRGTGGYTF. CDR3 coding DNA: TGTGCCAGCAGCTCCCTTAGGGGGACGGGTGGCTACACCTTC.

The chain combines TRBV6-6 with TRBJ1-1, with a possible D match to TRBD1 (6 bases). Trimming took off 6 bases at V and 5 bases at J, with 10 bases between the two ends. In germline, CDR1 is MNHNY, CDR2 SVGAGI (reference sequence). The CDR3 is 12 residues long. The CDR3 loop reads CASRAGETEAFF. CDR3 nucleotide sequence: TGTGCCAGCAGGGCAGGGGAGACTGAAGCTTTCTTT.

The chain recombines TRBV4-3 with TRBJ2-7, with a tentative D call TRBD1 (6 bases). CDR1 LGHNA and CDR2 YSLEER come from the germline V gene. This CDR3 region has 14 residues. V dropped 7 bases and J dropped 0 bases, with 13 bases sitting between them. This chain's CDR3 is CASKPDRASYEQYF. CDR3 DNA: TGCGCCAGCAAACCGGACAGAGCCTCCTACGAGCAGTACTTC.

Here the CDR3 reads CASTPGREAYEQYF. Here the CDR3 DNA reads TGTGCCAGCACCCCGGGGAGGGAGGCCTACGAGCAGTACTTC. The gene calls are TRBV7-2 and TRBJ2-7; 7 positions agree with TRBD2. Trimming took 7 bases from V and 2 from J; bases not matched to a gene: 8. The germline V gene encodes CDR1 SGHTA and CDR2 FQGNSA. The CDR3 covers 14 residues.

This clone occurred a few times. The V gene is TRBV11-2, the J gene TRBJ2-3; D is possibly TRBD2 (6 bases). Per germline, CDR1 SGHAT and CDR2 FQNNGV. V dropped 5 bases and J dropped 0 bases, with 12 bases sitting between them. The CDR3 consists of 15 residues. CDR3 amino acids: CASSPIRESTDTQYF. The CDR3 bases are TGTGCCAGCAGCCCCATTCGGGAGAGCACAGATACGCAGTATTTT.

The CDR3 DNA sequence: TGTGCCTGGAGCTCTCTATTTATCCGGGACTATCAAGAGACCCAGTACTTC. Translated: CAWSSLFIRDYQETQYF. This chain joins TRBV30 and TRBJ2-5; 7 nucleotides match TRBD2. Germline assignment: CDR1 GTSNPN and CDR2 SVGIG (reference sequence). J lost 2 bases, V lost 3 bases, and 15 bases had no gene match. The CDR3 has 17 residues.

CDR3 nucleotide sequence: TGTGCCACCAGCAGAGACACCAGCAATGAGCAGTTCTTC. Translated, it gives CATSRDTSNEQFF. V and J are TRBV15 and TRBJ2-1; D ambiguous. The CDR3 totals 13 residues. V lost 0 bases and J lost 6, with 6 bases in between. Germline loops: CDR1 LNHNV, CDR2 YYDKDF (reference sequence).

A few counts support this clone. The V gene is TRBV4-3, the J gene TRBJ1-3, with D unclear. The V gene lost 1 base and the J gene lost 7 bases, with 8 bases spanning the gap. The CDR3 covers 13 residues. Germline V gene data show CDR1 as LGHNA and CDR2 as YSLEER. DNA of the CDR3: TGCGCCAGCAGCCAAGCGACTTGGAACACCATATATTTT. It specifies CASSQATWNTIYF.

In its sample, this clone was seen once. The CDR3 reads CAWSQGMETQYF. The CDR3 nucleotides are TGTGCCTGGAGCCAGGGTATGGAGACCCAGTACTTC. The chain uses TRBV30 and TRBJ2-5; a possible D gene is TRBD1 (5 bases). Trimming stripped 3 bases from V and 5 bases from J, with 10 bases between. In germline, CDR1 is GTSNPN, CDR2 SVGIG (reference sequence). The CDR3 loop spans 12 amino acids.

The CDR3 DNA sequence: TGCGCCAGCAGCTCAACGGACAGGGTAAACACTGAAGCTTTCTTT. This encodes CASSSTDRVNTEAFF. This rearrangement joins TRBV5-1 to TRBJ1-1, with 8 bases that match TRBD1. Per the germline V gene, CDR1 is SGHRS and CDR2 is YFSETQ. This CDR3 region has 15 residues. The trim removed 3 bases at V and 2 bases at J, leaving 6 bases unmatched.

This chain links TRBV5-3 with TRBJ2-1; 9 bases are a match to TRBD1. TRBV5-3 is known as an ORF, though its function is uncertain. The trim removed 4 bases at V and 8 bases at J, leaving 7 bases unmatched. CDR3 length: 14 amino acids. Here the CDR3 reads CARSTDTGGDEQFF. CDR3 in DNA: TGTGCCAGAAGCACAGATACAGGGGGCGATGAGCAGTTCTTC.

This chain uses TRBV14 with TRBJ1-1; D is unclear. Germline CDR1 and CDR2: SGHDN and FVKESK. Trimming cost V 5 bases and J 0 bases, with 7 bases left between them. This CDR3 comprises 13 residues. CDR3 sequence (DNA): TGTGCCAGCAGCTCCAGTCTGAACACTGAAGCTTTCTTT. It encodes CASSSSLNTEAFF.

CDR3 DNA sequence: TGTGCCAGCAGCTTGGAGCGTGAATCACCCCTCCACTTT. This sequence encodes CASSLERESPLHF. This chain joins TRBV5-6 and TRBJ1-6; D ambiguous. CDR1 is SGHDT, CDR2 YYEEEE, per germline. Trimming shortened V by 0 bases and J by 10 bases, and 8 bases separated the two germline ends. CDR3 length: 13 amino acids.

For the CDR3, the DNA is TGTGCCAGCAGGGGGCCGAGCACTGAAGCTTTCTTT. Encoded protein: CASRGPSTEAFF. This chain connects TRBV6-1 to TRBJ1-1; D may be TRBD1 (5 bases). With 6 bases removed from V and 4 bases from J, the gap between germline ends came to 9 bases. The CDR3 totals 12 residues. Germline values: CDR1 MNHNS, CDR2 SASEGT.

This chain connects TRBV28 to TRBJ2-5, with D unresolved. Trimming shortened V by 2 bases and J by 1 base, and 8 bases separated the two germline ends. The CDR3 is 14 residues long. Germline CDR1 is MDHEN and CDR2 is SYDVKM. The CDR3 loop reads CASSLAGFQETQYF. The DNA of the CDR3 is TGTGCCAGCAGTTTAGCAGGCTTCCAAGAGACCCAGTACTTC.

V usage is TRBV5-1 and J usage is TRBJ2-2, with 11 bases that match TRBD2. CDR1 and CDR2 from the germline V gene are SGHRS and YFSETQ. Trimming at V came to 1 base and at J to 5 bases, leaving 4 bases not matched to a gene. This CDR3 is built from 16 residues. Written as DNA, the CDR3 is TGCGCCAGCAGCTTGCAACTAGCGGGAGAAACCGGGGAGCTGTTTTTT. Residues: CASSLQLAGETGELFF.

The rearrangement links TRBV5-1 to TRBJ1-1; the D gene is possibly TRBD1 (6 bases). The germline V gene encodes CDR1 SGHRS and CDR2 YFSETQ. V lost 1 base to trimming and J lost 3 bases, with 10 bases between them. This CDR3 is 14 amino acids long. DNA for the CDR3: TGCGCCAGCAGCTTGCAGGGGAGGGACACTGAAGCTTTCTTT. The encoded protein is CASSLQGRDTEAFF.

This chain links TRBV6-5 with TRBJ2-5; TRBD2 is a possible D gene (6 bases). Germline CDR1 MNHEY, CDR2 SVGAGI. Deletions cut 2 bases from V and 5 bases from J, with 9 bases between. This CDR3 is 13 amino acids long. CDR3 protein: CASSYAGGETQYF. The CDR3 nucleotides read TGTGCCAGCAGTTACGCTGGGGGGGAGACCCAGTACTTC.